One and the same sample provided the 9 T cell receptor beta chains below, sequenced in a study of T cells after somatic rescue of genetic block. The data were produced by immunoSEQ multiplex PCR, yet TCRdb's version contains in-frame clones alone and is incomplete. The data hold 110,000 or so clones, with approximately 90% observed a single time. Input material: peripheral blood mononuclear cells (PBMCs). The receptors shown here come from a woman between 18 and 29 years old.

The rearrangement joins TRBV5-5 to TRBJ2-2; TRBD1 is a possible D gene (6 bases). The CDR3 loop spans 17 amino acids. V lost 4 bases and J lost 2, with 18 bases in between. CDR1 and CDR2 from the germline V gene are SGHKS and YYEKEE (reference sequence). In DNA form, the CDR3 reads TGTGCCAGCAGCCACGCATTCCAGGGGCGTAACACCGGGGAGCTGTTTTTT. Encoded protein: CASSHAFQGRNTGELFF.

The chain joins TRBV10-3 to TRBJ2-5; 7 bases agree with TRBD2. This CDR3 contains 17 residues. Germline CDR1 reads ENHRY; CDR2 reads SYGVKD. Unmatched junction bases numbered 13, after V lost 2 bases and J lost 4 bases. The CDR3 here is CAISEGGGSSLGETQYF. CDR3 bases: TGTGCCATCAGTGAGGGAGGCGGGAGTAGCTTGGGAGAGACCCAGTACTTC.

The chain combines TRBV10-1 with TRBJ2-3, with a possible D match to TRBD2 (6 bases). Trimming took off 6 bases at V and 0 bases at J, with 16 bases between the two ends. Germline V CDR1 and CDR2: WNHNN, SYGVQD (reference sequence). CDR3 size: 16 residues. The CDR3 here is CASSAERASSTDTQYF. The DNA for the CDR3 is TGCGCCAGCAGCGCGGAGCGGGCCTCTAGCACAGATACGCAGTATTTT.

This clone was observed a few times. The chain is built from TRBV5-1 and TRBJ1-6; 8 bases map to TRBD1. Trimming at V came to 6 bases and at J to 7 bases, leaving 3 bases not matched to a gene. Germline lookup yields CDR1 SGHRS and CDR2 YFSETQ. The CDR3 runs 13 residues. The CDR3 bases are TGCGCCAGCAACAGGGGGACAAATTCACCCCTCCACTTT. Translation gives CASNRGTNSPLHF.

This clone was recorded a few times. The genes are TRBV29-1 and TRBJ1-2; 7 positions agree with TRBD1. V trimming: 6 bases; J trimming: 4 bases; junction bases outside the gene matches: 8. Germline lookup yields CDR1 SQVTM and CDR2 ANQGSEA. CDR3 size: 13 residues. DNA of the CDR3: TGCAGCGTCGCCCTGGGACAGTTCTATGGCTACACCTTC. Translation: CSVALGQFYGYTF.

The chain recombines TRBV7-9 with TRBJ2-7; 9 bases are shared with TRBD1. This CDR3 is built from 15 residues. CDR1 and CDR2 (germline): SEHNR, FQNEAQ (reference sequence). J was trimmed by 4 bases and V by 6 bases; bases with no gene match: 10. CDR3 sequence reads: CASRPTGGARYEQYF. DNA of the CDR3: TGTGCCAGCAGACCTACAGGGGGCGCGAGATACGAGCAGTACTTC.

The CDR3 nucleotides read TGCGCCAGCAGCCAAGCCGGGACAGCTAATGAAAAACTGTTTTTT. Residues: CASSQAGTANEKLFF. This chain uses TRBV4-3 with TRBJ1-4, with 7 bases that match TRBD1. V shed 1 base and J 3 bases; nucleotides not matched to a gene: 2. This CDR3 contains 15 residues. Germline values: CDR1 LGHNA, CDR2 YSLEER.

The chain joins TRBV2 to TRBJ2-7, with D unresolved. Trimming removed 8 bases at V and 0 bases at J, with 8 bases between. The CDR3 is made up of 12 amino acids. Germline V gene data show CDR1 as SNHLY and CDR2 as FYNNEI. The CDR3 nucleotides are TGTGCCAGCCGACGTGACTCCTACGAGCAGTACTTC. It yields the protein CASRRDSYEQYF.

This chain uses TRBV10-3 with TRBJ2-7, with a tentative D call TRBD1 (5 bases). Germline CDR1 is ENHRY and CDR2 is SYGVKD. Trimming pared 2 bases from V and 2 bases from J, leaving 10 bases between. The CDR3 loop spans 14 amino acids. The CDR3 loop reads CAISEGATAYEQYF. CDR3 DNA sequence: TGTGCCATCAGTGAGGGGGCTACGGCCTACGAGCAGTACTTC.